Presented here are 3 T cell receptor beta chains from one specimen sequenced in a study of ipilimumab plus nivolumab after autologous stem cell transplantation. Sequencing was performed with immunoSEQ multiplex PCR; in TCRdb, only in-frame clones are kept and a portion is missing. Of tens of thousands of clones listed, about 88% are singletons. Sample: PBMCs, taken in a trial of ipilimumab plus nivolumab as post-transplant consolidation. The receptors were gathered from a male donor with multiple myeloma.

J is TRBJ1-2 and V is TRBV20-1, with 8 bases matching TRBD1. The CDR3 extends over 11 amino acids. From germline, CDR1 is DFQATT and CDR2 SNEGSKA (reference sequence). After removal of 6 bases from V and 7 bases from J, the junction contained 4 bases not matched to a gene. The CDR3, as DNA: TGCAGTGCCCAACAGGGGGGTGGCTACACCTTC. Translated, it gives CSAQQGGGYTF.

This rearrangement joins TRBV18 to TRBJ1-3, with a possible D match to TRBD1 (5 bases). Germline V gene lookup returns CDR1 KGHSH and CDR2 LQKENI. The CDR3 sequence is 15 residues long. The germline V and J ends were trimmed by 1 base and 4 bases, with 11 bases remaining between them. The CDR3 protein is CASSPRREAGNTIYF. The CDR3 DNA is TGTGCCAGCTCACCACGCAGGGAGGCCGGAAACACCATATATTTT.

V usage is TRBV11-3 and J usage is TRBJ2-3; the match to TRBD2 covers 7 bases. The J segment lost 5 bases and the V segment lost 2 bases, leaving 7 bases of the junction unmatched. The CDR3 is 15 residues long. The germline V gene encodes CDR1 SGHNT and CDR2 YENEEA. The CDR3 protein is CASSLYGGLGDTQYF. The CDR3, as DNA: TGTGCCAGCAGCTTATACGGGGGGTTAGGAGATACGCAGTATTTT.